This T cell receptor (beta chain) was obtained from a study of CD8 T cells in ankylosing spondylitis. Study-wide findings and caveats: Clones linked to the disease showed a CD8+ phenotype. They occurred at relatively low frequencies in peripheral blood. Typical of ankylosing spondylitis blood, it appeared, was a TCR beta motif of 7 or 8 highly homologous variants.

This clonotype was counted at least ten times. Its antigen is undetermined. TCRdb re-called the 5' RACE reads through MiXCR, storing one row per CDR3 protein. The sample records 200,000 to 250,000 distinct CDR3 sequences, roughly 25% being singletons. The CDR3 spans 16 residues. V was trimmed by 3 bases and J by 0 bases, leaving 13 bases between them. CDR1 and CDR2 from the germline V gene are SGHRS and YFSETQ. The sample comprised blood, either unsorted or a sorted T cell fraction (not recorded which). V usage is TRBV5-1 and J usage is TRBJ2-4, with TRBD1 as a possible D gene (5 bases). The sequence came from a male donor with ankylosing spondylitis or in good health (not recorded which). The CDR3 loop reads CASSSQGLLAKNIQYF. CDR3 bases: TGCGCCAGCAGCTCGCAGGGTCTTTTAGCCAAAAACATTCAGTACTTC.